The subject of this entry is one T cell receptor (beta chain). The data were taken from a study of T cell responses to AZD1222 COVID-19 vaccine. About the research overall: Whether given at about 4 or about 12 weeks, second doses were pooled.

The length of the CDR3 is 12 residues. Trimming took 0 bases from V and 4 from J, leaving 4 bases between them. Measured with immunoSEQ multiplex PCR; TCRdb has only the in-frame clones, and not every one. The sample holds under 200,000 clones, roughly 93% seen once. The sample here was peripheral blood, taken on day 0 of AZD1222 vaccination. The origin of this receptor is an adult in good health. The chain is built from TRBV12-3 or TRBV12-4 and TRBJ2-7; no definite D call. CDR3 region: CASSLASYEQYF. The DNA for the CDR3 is TGTGCCAGCAGTTTAGCGTCGTACGAGCAGTACTTC.